This T cell receptor beta chain was obtained from a study of beta chain features in type 1 diabetes. This CDR3 spans 17 amino acids. Germline V CDR1 and CDR2: LGHNA, YNFKEQ. The V end lost 3 bases, the J end lost 2 bases, and 16 bases lay between the germline ends. Reverse transcribing all isolated RNA meant expressed TCRB transcripts were sequenced. The repertoire was sequenced with immunoSEQ multiplex PCR; TCRdb's copy has only in-frame clones and lacks some. The sample yields around 690,000 clones, over 10% seen once. Notes on the study in general: Diminished insertions and augmented deletions at VDJ junctions characterized type 1 diabetes patients. In patients and controls equally, PCR might favor templates that are shorter. Patients with Type 1 diabetes showed moderately but significantly shorter TCRB CDR3s in all four CD4+ subsets.

CD45RO/CCR7/CD25/CD127/CD95/CD27 sorting isolated CD4+ naive, central memory, regulatory and stem cell-like memory cells. For this clone: Its antigen remains unknown.

The clonotype comes from a man aged 25 to 40 with type 1 diabetes. The sample taken for sequencing was naive CD4+ T cells from blood. The chain carries TRBV4-2 and TRBJ2-2; tentatively, D is TRBD2 (6 bases). CDR3 nucleotide sequence: TGTGCCAGCAGCCACCGGGCCGGGACTGATAACACCGGGGAGCTGTTTTTT. This encodes CASSHRAGTDNTGELFF.